The clone carrying this TCR beta chain was seen a single time. The data are from a study of T cell changes during pregnancy in multiple sclerosis. TCRdb's copy holds only in-frame clones and misses some; the assay was immunoSEQ multiplex PCR. This table has 85,000 to 100,000 clones, 85% to 95% appearing once. The sample in question was peripheral blood, obtained after pregnancy. The clonotype comes from a female donor with multiple sclerosis, enrolled in a pregnancy study.

This CDR3 is CASSFPDRTNYGYTF. The CDR3 nucleotides read TGCGCCAGCAGCTTTCCCGACAGGACAAACTATGGCTACACCTTC. V and J are TRBV5-1 and TRBJ1-2; a weak D match, TRBD1 (6 bases). The germline V gene has CDR1 SGHRS and CDR2 YFSETQ. Trimming cost V 2 bases and J 2 bases, with 13 bases left between them. CDR3 length: 15 residues.